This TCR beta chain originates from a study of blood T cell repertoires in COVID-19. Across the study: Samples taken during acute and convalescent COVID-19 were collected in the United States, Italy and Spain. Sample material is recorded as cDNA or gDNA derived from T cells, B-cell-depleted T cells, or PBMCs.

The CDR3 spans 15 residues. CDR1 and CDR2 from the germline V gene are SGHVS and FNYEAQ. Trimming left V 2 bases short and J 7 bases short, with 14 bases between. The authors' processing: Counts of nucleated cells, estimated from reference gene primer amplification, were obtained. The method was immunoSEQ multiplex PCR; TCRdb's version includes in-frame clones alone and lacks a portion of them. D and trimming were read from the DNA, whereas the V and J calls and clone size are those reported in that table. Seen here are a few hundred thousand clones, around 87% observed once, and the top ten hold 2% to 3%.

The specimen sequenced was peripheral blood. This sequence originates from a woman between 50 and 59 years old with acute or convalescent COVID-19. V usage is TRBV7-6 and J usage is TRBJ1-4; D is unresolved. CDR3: CASSLYPGNSEKLFF. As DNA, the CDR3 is TGTGCCAGCAGCTTATATCCGGGGAATAGTGAAAAACTGTTTTTT.